This T cell receptor beta chain is drawn from a study of cytomegalovirus exposure and HLA in healthy donors. The PCR employed 60 Vbeta primers together with 13 Jbeta primers. Original data processing: Roughly 80 million unique TCR beta chains, roughly 11 million shared, were counted in a later analysis. Sequenced by immunoSEQ multiplex PCR; TCRdb stores in-frame clones only, minus some. V and J calls and clone size are those listed in that table; D and trimming were worked out from the DNA. There are about 140,000 clones in the sample; roughly 79% occur only once, and less than 1.5% lies in the top ten. Findings of the study overall: Immune exposure data for these donors was limited to CMV serostatus.

With regard to this clone: Its antigen remains unidentified.

Sequencing input: PBMCs. This clonotype originated in a man aged 25-40 years in good health and CMV-seropositive.

The CDR3 region is CASRGGWLAYEQYF. CDR3 bases: TGTGCCAGCAGGGGAGGGTGGTTGGCCTACGAGCAGTACTTC. The chain recombines TRBV27 with TRBJ2-7; TRBD2 aligns across 7 bases. The germline gives CDR1 MNHEY, CDR2 SMNVEV (reference sequence). With V trimmed by 6 bases and J by 2 bases, 7 bases remained unmatched. The CDR3 contains 14 residues.